Listed below are T cell receptor beta chains from one sample, sequenced in a study of blood T cell repertoires in COVID-19. Produced via immunoSEQ multiplex PCR; TCRdb's table is partial and in-frame only. The sample gives fewer than 110,000 clones, roughly 92% of which show up once; around 6% is in the top ten. The source material was peripheral blood. The receptors were gathered from a man aged 45-65 years with active COVID-19. CDR3s include the opening cysteine and the closing phenylalanine or tryptophan. A D gene is named only where the DNA matches it firmly. Only some rows state a clone size, as once, few, many or a class for expanded clones.

j_gene: TRBJ1-3
d_gene: NA
v_gene: TRBV19
abundance: NA
CDR3aa: CASSTTAGSGNTIYF
CDR3nt: TGTGCCAGTAGTACGACAGCCGGCTCTGGAAACACCATATATTTT

j_gene: TRBJ2-1
d_gene: NA
v_gene: TRBV12-3/TRBV12-4
abundance: NA
CDR3aa: CASSLRDTEQFF
CDR3nt: TGTGCCAGCAGTTTAAGGGACACTGAGCAGTTCTTC

j_gene: TRBJ2-1
d_gene: NA
v_gene: TRBV28
abundance: NA
CDR3aa: CASSPGQYNEQFF
CDR3nt: TGTGCCAGCAGTCCTGGACAGTACAATGAGCAGTTCTTC

j_gene: TRBJ2-7
d_gene: NA
v_gene: TRBV10-2
abundance: NA
CDR3aa: CASSDPRAGDTYEQYF
CDR3nt: TGCGCCAGCAGTGACCCTCGGGCGGGGGACACCTACGAGCAGTACTTC

j_gene: TRBJ1-1
d_gene: NA
v_gene: TRBV27
abundance: NA
CDR3aa: CASSFDRSRPEAFF
CDR3nt: TGTGCCAGCAGTTTCGACAGGAGCAGACCTGAAGCTTTCTTT

j_gene: TRBJ2-1
d_gene: NA
v_gene: TRBV9
abundance: NA
CDR3aa: CASSLNNEQFF
CDR3nt: TGTGCCAGCAGCCTAAACAATGAGCAGTTCTTC

j_gene: TRBJ2-7
d_gene: NA
v_gene: TRBV2
abundance: NA
CDR3aa: CASSDTNAEQYF
CDR3nt: TGTGCCAGCAGTGACACAAACGCCGAGCAGTACTTC

j_gene: TRBJ1-2
d_gene: NA
v_gene: TRBV6-5
abundance: NA
CDR3aa: CASSLRDTNGYTF
CDR3nt: TGTGCCAGCAGCCTCCGGGACACCAATGGCTACACCTTC

j_gene: TRBJ2-3
d_gene: NA
v_gene: TRBV5-1
abundance: NA
CDR3aa: CASSSGIIGGRQDTQYF
CDR3nt: TGCGCCAGCAGCAGTGGTATCATCGGGGGGCGGCAGGATACGCAGTATTTT

j_gene: TRBJ2-1
d_gene: TRBD2
v_gene: TRBV5-1
abundance: NA
CDR3aa: CASSYSGRSYNEQFF
CDR3nt: TGCGCCAGCAGCTATAGCGGGAGAAGCTACAATGAGCAGTTCTTC

j_gene: TRBJ1-2
d_gene: TRBD1
v_gene: TRBV5-6
abundance: NA
CDR3aa: CASSLRQGGGYTF
CDR3nt: TGTGCCAGCAGCTTGCGACAGGGCGGTGGCTACACCTTC

j_gene: TRBJ2-3
d_gene: NA
v_gene: TRBV6-6
abundance: NA
CDR3aa: CASSYISDTQYF
CDR3nt: TGTGCCAGCAGTTACATCAGTGATACGCAGTATTTT

j_gene: TRBJ1-1
d_gene: TRBD1
v_gene: TRBV5-1
abundance: once
CDR3aa: CASSLSTTGGRTEAFF
CDR3nt: TGCGCCAGCAGCTTATCAACGACAGGGGGAAGAACTGAAGCTTTCTTT

j_gene: TRBJ2-7
d_gene: TRBD1
v_gene: TRBV7-2
abundance: NA
CDR3aa: CASSLGGQGMKQYF
CDR3nt: TGTGCCAGCAGCTTAGGAGGACAGGGAATGAAGCAGTACTTC

j_gene: TRBJ1-4
d_gene: NA
v_gene: TRBV15
abundance: NA
CDR3aa: CATSREVTNEKLFF
CDR3nt: TGTGCCACCAGCCGGGAGGTAACTAATGAAAAACTGTTTTTT

j_gene: TRBJ1-6
d_gene: NA
v_gene: TRBV6-5
abundance: NA
CDR3aa: CASSYFRQGMSSPLHF
CDR3nt: TGTGCCAGCAGCTACTTTCGGCAGGGGATGAGTTCACCCCTCCACTTT

j_gene: TRBJ2-3
d_gene: NA
v_gene: TRBV6-5
abundance: NA
CDR3aa: CASSLQGITDTQYF
CDR3nt: TGTGCCAGCAGCCTACAGGGCATAACAGATACGCAGTATTTT

j_gene: TRBJ2-1
d_gene: TRBD1
v_gene: TRBV18
abundance: once
CDR3aa: CASSPPDRSTYNEQFF
CDR3nt: TGTGCCAGCTCACCACCGGACAGGAGTACCTACAATGAGCAGTTCTTC

j_gene: TRBJ1-5
d_gene: NA
v_gene: TRBV6-6
abundance: NA
CDR3aa: CASSYLGNQPQHF
CDR3nt: TGTGCCAGCAGTTACCTCGGGAATCAGCCCCAGCATTTT

j_gene: TRBJ1-5
d_gene: TRBD1
v_gene: TRBV5-1
abundance: NA
CDR3aa: CASSLDLGQGQPQHF
CDR3nt: TGCGCCAGCAGCTTGGACTTGGGACAGGGCCAGCCCCAGCATTTT

j_gene: TRBJ1-2
d_gene: TRBD1
v_gene: TRBV19
abundance: NA
CDR3aa: CASSPGTGGYGYTF
CDR3nt: TGTGCCAGTAGTCCAGGGACAGGGGGCTATGGCTACACCTTC

j_gene: TRBJ2-3
d_gene: TRBD2
v_gene: TRBV9
abundance: NA
CDR3aa: CASSPHSGSTDTQYF
CDR3nt: TGTGCCAGCAGCCCCCATAGCGGGAGTACAGATACGCAGTATTTT

j_gene: TRBJ2-3
d_gene: NA
v_gene: TRBV2
abundance: NA
CDR3aa: CASSGRGTIDTQYF
CDR3nt: TGTGCCAGCAGTGGGAGAGGGACAATCGATACGCAGTATTTT

j_gene: TRBJ2-7
d_gene: NA
v_gene: TRBV28
abundance: NA
CDR3aa: CASTSSRTFAYEQYF
CDR3nt: TGTGCCAGCACCTCCTCTCGGACTTTCGCCTACGAGCAGTACTTC

j_gene: TRBJ1-1
d_gene: TRBD1
v_gene: TRBV2
abundance: NA
CDR3aa: CASRSGGTGTEAFF
CDR3nt: TGTGCCAGCAGATCAGGGGGTACGGGCACTGAAGCTTTCTTT

j_gene: TRBJ2-1
d_gene: NA
v_gene: TRBV18
abundance: NA
CDR3aa: CASSPLRGKDEQFF
CDR3nt: TGTGCCAGCTCACCCCTACGGGGGAAGGATGAGCAGTTCTTC

j_gene: TRBJ2-1
d_gene: NA
v_gene: TRBV6-1
abundance: NA
CDR3aa: CASSEQGPSYNEQFF
CDR3nt: TGTGCCAGCAGTGAACAGGGGCCCTCCTACAATGAGCAGTTCTTC